What follows is one T cell receptor delta chain and its context. This clone is identified as large (0.1 to 1%). The target of this receptor is not known. Base-call qualities are not available, and no considerably larger clone is one nucleotide away. Pregnant women getting prenatal care were recruited in Kampala, Uganda, and their infants were enrolled; maternal HIV status had to be documented. Home visits to families took place weekly, and collection of infant clinical information, oral swabs and peripheral blood began at 6 weeks of age and was repeated every 4 months after that. Blood was collected in heparin tubes, and PBMC were isolated by Ficoll-Paque density gradient centrifugation and cryopreserved. Libraries came from RT-PCR. PBMC RNA was reverse transcribed with SuperScript II using gamma-chain- and delta-chain-specific primers to generate TCR cDNA. cDNA was purified with AMPure XP beads, amplified, and indexed with Illumina adapters using the Nextera XT Index Kit. An Illumina MiSeq with a V2 300-cycle kit was used to sequence the gammadelta TCR libraries. The paper's processing steps were these. Using MiXCR v2.1.12, CDR3 sequences were assembled, and reads were mapped onto D, J and V genes obtained from GenBank. VDJtools v1.2.1 was used to analyze the repertoires of the CDR3 clonotypes. TCRdb reprocessed the public reads with the caller CATT; rows with the same DNA were merged afterwards. These V and J calls originate from TCRdb's pipeline instead of the authors' own analysis. In this sample the table shows 300 to 400 delta-chain clones, 25% to 30% of which occur a single time. The ten largest clones take up approximately 20% of the sample.

These data belong to a study of delta chains in infants with herpesvirus infections (dated by TCRdb to 2021 to 2023). Describing the broader study: To characterize gammadelta T cell responses to primary cytomegalovirus (CMV) infection, researchers prospectively followed a birth cohort of Ugandan infants starting at birth. The study looked for a public fetal Vdelta1/Vgamma8 gammadelta TCR clonotype in infants infected with CMV after birth. Using PBMC, gammadelta TCRs were sequenced for some 20 CMV-infected infants, one of whom was congenitally infected, and for several CMV-uninfected infants who had enough sample available. By approximate age, the infant blood samples fell into groups of 1.5, 4, 8 and 12 months. Previously published Belgian fetal and cord blood gammadelta TCR data were included only for comparison and were not generated in this cohort. General conclusions and limits of the study: Detection of the public clonotype was limited to the first time point after infection, and the public clonotype was not found in uninfected infants or in infants infected after 120 days. The authors noted a small sample size and no race- or environment-matched controls, since nearly all Ugandans acquire CMV before adulthood. The public clonotype might still be present below the detection limit in CMV-uninfected infants. Of approximately 19 CMV-infected infants, 4 carried the public Vdelta1 clonotype: the congenitally infected infant plus three who were infected postnatally before 120 days of age. Public-clonotype frequency among Vdelta1 cells appeared to correlate inversely with age at infection and decayed rapidly, seemingly not persisting beyond two to three months.

Inclusive of the bounding cysteine and phenylalanine, the CDR3 is 19 residues long. Only the CDR3 DNA is retained, 57 bases long and in frame from the first base. Cut back by 0 bases and 0 bases, the V and J ends lie 14 bases apart. Per the germline V gene, GEAIGNYY is the CDR1 and EKD is the CDR2. The receptor chain draws on TRDV2 and TRDJ3; a weak D assignment points to TRDD3 (6 bases agree). The receptor's source is a human donor who was a Ugandan infant, either HIV-exposed or HIV-unexposed (not recorded which). The sample consisted of peripheral blood, taken at time point 3 of longitudinal follow-up. The DNA sequence is given as TGTGCCTGTGACACCATCGATGGGGGGAGCTCCTGGGACACCCGACAGATGTTTTTC. Its protein product is CACDTIDGGSSWDTRQMFF.